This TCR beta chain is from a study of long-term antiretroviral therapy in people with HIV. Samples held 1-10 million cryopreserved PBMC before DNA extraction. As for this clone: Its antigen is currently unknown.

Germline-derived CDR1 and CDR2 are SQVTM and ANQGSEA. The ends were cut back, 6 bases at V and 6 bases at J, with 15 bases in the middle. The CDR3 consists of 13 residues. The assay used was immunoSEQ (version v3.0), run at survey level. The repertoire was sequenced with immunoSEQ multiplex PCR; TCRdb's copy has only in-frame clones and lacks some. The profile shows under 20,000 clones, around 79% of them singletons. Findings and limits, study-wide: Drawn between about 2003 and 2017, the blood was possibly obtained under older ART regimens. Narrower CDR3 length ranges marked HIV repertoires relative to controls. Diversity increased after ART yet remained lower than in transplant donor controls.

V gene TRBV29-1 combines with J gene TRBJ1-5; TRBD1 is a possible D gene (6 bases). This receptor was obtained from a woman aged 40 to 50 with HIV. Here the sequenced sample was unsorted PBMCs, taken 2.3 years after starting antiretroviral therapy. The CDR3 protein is CSVMAGTTQPQHF. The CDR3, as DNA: TGCAGCGTGATGGCCGGGACAACTCAGCCCCAGCATTTT. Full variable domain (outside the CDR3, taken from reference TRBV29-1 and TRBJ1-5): SAVISQKPSRDICQRGTSLTIQCQVDSQVTMMFWYRQQPGQSLTLIATANQGSEATYESGFVIDKFPISRPNLTFSTLTVSNMSPEDSSIYLCSVMAGTTQPQHFGDGTRLSIL.